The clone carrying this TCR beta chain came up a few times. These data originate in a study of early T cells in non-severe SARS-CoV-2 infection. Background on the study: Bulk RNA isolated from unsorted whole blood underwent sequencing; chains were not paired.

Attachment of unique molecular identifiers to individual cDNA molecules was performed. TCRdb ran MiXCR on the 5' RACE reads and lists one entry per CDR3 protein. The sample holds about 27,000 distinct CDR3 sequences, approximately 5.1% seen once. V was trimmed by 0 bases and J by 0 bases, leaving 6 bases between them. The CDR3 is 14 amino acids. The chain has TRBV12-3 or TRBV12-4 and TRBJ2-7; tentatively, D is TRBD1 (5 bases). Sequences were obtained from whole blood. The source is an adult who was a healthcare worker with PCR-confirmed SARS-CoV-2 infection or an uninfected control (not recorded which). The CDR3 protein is CASSLADTSYEQYF. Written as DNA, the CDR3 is TGTGCCAGCAGTTTAGCGGACACCTCCTACGAGCAGTACTTC.